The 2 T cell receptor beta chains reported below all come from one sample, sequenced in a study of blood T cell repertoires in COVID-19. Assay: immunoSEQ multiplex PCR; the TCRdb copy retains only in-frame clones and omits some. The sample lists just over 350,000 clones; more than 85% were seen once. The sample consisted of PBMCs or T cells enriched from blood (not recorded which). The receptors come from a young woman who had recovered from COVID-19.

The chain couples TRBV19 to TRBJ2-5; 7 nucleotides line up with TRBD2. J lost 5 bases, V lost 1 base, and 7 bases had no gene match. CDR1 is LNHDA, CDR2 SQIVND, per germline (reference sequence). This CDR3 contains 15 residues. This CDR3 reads CASSIVGGLSETQYF. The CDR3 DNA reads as TGTGCCAGTAGTATAGTGGGGGGGTTATCGGAGACCCAGTACTTC.

CDR3 DNA sequence: TGCAGTGCTAGTGAGGGGACTTATCCCTACGAGCAGTACTTC. As protein: CSASEGTYPYEQYF. The gene calls are TRBV20-1 and TRBJ2-7; weak D call: TRBD2 (6 bases). The length of the CDR3 is 14 residues. The germline V and J ends were trimmed by 3 bases and 2 bases, with 14 bases remaining between them. The germline V gene encodes CDR1 DFQATT and CDR2 SNEGSKA (reference sequence).